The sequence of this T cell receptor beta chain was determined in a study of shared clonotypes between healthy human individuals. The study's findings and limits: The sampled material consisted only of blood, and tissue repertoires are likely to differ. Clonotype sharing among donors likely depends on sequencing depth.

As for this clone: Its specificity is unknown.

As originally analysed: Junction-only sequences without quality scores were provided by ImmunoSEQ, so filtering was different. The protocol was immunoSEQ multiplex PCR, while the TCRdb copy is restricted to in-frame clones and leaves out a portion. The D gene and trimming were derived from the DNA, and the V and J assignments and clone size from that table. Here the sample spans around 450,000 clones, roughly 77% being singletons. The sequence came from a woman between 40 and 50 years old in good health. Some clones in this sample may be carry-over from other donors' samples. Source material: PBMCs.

CDR3 DNA sequence: TGCAGCGTTTCGGCGACTAGCGGGAGGATGGATACGCAGTATTTT. It encodes CSVSATSGRMDTQYF. The chain joins TRBV29-1 to TRBJ2-3; 13 nucleotides agree with TRBD2. Trimming at V came to 5 bases and at J to 6 bases, leaving 8 bases not matched to a gene. The germline V gene encodes CDR1 SQVTM and CDR2 ANQGSEA. The CDR3 covers 15 residues.